This TCR beta chain was retrieved from a study of shared clonotypes between healthy human individuals. Broader study findings: Among four donors, roughly 5% of naive CD4 clonotypes were found in common.

About this clone itself: The antigen remains undetermined.

The V gene's germline CDR1 is SGHRS and CDR2 YFSETQ. V gave up 0 bases and J gave up 0 bases, with 12 bases separating them. CDR3 length equals 16 residues. This table comes from immunoSEQ multiplex PCR, and its TCRdb copy is limited to in-frame clones, with some not included. The sample records a few million clones, approximately 94% being singletons. This clonotype was obtained from a man aged 18 to 29 in good health. The sample was naive CD4+ T cells sorted from blood. Documented subset: CD45RA+ positively selected. The chain is built from TRBV5-1 and TRBJ1-1, with no clear D. Here the CDR3 DNA reads TGCGCCAGCAGCTTGGTTACAGCTCTAATGAACACTGAAGCTTTCTTT. Translation: CASSLVTALMNTEAFF.